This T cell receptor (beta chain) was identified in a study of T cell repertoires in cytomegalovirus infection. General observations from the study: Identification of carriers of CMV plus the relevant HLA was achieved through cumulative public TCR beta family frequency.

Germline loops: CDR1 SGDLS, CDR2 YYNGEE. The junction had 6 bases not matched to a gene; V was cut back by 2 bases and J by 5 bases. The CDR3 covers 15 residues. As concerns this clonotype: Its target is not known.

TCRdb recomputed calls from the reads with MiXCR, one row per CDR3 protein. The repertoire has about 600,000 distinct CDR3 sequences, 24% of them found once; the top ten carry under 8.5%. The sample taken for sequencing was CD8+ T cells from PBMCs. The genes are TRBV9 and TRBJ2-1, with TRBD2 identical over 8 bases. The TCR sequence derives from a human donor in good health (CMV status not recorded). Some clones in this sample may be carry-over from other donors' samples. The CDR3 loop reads CASSVERGTNNEQFF. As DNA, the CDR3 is TGTGCCAGCAGCGTCGAGCGGGGGACTAACAATGAGCAGTTCTTC.